The rows below give T cell receptor beta chains drawn from one sample of a study. TCRdb processed the RT-PCR reads anew with MiXCR; each CDR3 protein has one entry. The table has about 700,000 distinct CDR3 sequences, more than 13% seen once. The sample taken for sequencing was memory CD4+ T cells from blood. Receptors were obtained from a female donor in good health, serving as a healthy control. The CDR3 runs from the conserved cysteine through the conserved F or W.

j_gene: TRBJ2-1
v_gene: TRBV6-5
CDR3aa: CASSSKISGQQFF

j_gene: TRBJ2-1
v_gene: TRBV6-5
CDR3aa: CASSYERVAEQFF

j_gene: TRBJ1-2
v_gene: TRBV6-5
CDR3aa: CASSYSRGRGRNYGYTF

j_gene: TRBJ2-5
v_gene: TRBV7-6
CDR3aa: CASSFMTAEETQYF

j_gene: TRBJ2-1
v_gene: TRBV29-1
CDR3aa: CSVERTAGGGNEQFF

j_gene: TRBJ2-3
v_gene: TRBV14
CDR3aa: CASSLGLGSDTQYF

j_gene: TRBJ2-7
v_gene: TRBV15
CDR3aa: CATSRDLRAGDDEQYF

j_gene: TRBJ2-5
v_gene: TRBV28
CDR3aa: CASRREYAQYF

j_gene: TRBJ2-3
v_gene: TRBV9
CDR3aa: CASSVDQDSTDTQYF

j_gene: TRBJ2-1
v_gene: TRBV27
CDR3aa: CASSLSTASSYNEQFF

j_gene: TRBJ1-2
v_gene: TRBV6-1
CDR3aa: CASEAVYGYTF

j_gene: TRBJ2-7
v_gene: TRBV20-1
CDR3aa: CSALTGTATYEQYF

j_gene: TRBJ2-3
v_gene: TRBV7-9
CDR3aa: CASSLEVRTQYF

j_gene: TRBJ2-1
v_gene: TRBV6-2/TRBV6-3
CDR3aa: CASTHIAGPNEQFF

j_gene: TRBJ1-1
v_gene: TRBV12-3/TRBV12-4
CDR3aa: CASSSIDKNTEAFF

j_gene: TRBJ2-3
v_gene: TRBV11-3
CDR3aa: CASSLRSSEVGTQYF

j_gene: TRBJ1-6
v_gene: TRBV10-3
CDR3aa: CAIGSGRDNSPLHF

j_gene: TRBJ2-7
v_gene: TRBV28
CDR3aa: CASSWVYEQYF

j_gene: TRBJ2-1
v_gene: TRBV18
CDR3aa: CASSLSAWEQFF

j_gene: TRBJ2-5
v_gene: TRBV20-1
CDR3aa: CSARPFSSGIETQYF

j_gene: TRBJ1-5
v_gene: TRBV6-5
CDR3aa: CASRNRVEEPQHF

j_gene: TRBJ1-5
v_gene: TRBV4-2
CDR3aa: CASSQSVNNQPQHF

j_gene: TRBJ2-5
v_gene: TRBV5-1
CDR3aa: CASSLGDSQETQYF

j_gene: TRBJ2-1
v_gene: TRBV10-3
CDR3aa: CAISPTIAGGPSYNEQFF

j_gene: TRBJ2-3
v_gene: TRBV7-8
CDR3aa: CASSSGAGSTDTQYF

j_gene: TRBJ1-5
v_gene: TRBV20-1
CDR3aa: CSASSQAGDNQPQHF